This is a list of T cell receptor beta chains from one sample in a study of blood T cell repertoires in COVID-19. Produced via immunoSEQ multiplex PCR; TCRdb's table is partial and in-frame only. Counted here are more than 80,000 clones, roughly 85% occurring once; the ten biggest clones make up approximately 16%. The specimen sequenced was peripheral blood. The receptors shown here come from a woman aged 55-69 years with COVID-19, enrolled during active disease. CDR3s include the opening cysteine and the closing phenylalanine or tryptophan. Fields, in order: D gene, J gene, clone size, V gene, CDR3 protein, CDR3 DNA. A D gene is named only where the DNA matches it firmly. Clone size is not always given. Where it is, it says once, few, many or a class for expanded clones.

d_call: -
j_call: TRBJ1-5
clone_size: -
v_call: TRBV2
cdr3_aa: CASTHRPGVGQPQHF
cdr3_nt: TGTGCCAGCACGCACCGCCCGGGGGTAGGTCAGCCCCAGCATTTT

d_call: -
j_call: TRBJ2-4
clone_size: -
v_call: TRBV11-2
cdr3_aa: CASRPLGAENIQYF
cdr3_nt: TGTGCCAGCAGGCCTCTGGGAGCTGAGAACATTCAGTACTTC

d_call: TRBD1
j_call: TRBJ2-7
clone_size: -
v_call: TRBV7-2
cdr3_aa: CASSAQGQGFYEQYF
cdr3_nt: TGTGCCAGCAGCGCCCAGGGACAGGGGTTCTACGAGCAGTACTTC

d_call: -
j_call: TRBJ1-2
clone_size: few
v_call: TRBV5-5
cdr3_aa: CASSFGRTPELNYGYTF
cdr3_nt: TGTGCCAGCAGCTTTGGTCGGACACCCGAGCTTAACTATGGCTACACCTTC

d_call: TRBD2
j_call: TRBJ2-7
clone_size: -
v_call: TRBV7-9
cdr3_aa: CASSFLADSSYEQYF
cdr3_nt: TGTGCCAGCAGCTTTCTAGCGGACTCCTCCTACGAGCAGTACTTC

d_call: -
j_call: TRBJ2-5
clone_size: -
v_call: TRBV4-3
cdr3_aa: CASSQGNGQETQYF
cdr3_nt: TGCGCCAGCAGCCAAGGAAACGGTCAAGAGACCCAGTACTTC

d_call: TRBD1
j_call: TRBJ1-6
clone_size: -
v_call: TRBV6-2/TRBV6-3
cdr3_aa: CASSYLGQGALSPLHF
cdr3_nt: TGTGCCAGCAGTTACTTGGGACAGGGGGCGTTGTCACCCCTCCACTTT

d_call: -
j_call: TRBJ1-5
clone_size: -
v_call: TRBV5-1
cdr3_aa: CASSLAGGQPQHF
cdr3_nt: TGCGCCAGCAGCTTGGCTGGAGGACAGCCCCAGCATTTT

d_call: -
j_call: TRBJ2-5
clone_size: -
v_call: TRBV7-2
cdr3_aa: CASSPDVGGSETQYF
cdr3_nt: TGTGCCAGCAGCCCTGATGTTGGGGGCTCCGAGACCCAGTACTTC

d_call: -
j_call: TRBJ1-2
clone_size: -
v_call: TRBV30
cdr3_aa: CAWSSTGTYGYTF
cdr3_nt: TGTGCCTGGAGTTCGACAGGAACCTATGGCTACACCTTC

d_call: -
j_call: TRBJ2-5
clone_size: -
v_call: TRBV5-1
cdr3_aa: CASSPSLAGETQYF
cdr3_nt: TGCGCCAGCAGCCCATCTCTGGCCGGGGAGACCCAGTACTTC

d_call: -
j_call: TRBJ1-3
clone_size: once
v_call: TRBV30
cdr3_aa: CAWTATAGNTIYF
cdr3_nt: TGTGCCTGGACCGCCACGGCTGGAAACACCATATATTTT

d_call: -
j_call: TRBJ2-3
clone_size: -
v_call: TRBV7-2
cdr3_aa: CASSLHFGGLSTDTQYF
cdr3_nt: TGTGCCAGCAGCCTTCATTTCGGAGGGCTTAGCACAGATACGCAGTATTTT

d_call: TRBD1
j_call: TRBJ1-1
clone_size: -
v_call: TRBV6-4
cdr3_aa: CASSAGTVNTEAFF
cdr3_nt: TGTGCCAGCAGCGCCGGGACAGTGAACACTGAAGCTTTCTTT

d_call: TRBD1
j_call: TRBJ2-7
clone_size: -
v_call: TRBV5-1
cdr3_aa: CASSPTQVGTGGSYEQYF
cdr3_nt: TGCGCCAGCAGCCCAACCCAGGTGGGGACAGGGGGATCCTACGAGCAGTACTTC

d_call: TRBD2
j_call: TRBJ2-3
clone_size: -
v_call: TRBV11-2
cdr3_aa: CASSAQLAGADTQYF
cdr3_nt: TGTGCCAGCAGCGCGCAACTAGCGGGGGCAGATACGCAGTATTTT

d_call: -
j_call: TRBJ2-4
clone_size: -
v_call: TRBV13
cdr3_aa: CASSSARGGIAKNIQYF
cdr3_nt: TGTGCCAGCAGCTCAGCCAGGGGTGGGATAGCCAAAAACATTCAGTACTTC

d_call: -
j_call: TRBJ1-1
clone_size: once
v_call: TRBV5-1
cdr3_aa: CASSSGQNTEAFF
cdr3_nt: TGCGCCAGCAGCTCGGGACAGAACACTGAAGCTTTCTTT

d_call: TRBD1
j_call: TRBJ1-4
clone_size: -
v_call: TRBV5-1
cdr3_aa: CASSARTGNEKLFF
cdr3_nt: TGCGCCAGCAGCGCCAGGACAGGGAATGAAAAACTGTTTTTT

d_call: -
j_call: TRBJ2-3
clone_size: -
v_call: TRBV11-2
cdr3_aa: CASSLDPGADTQYF
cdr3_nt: TGTGCCAGCAGCTTAGACCCAGGGGCAGATACGCAGTATTTT

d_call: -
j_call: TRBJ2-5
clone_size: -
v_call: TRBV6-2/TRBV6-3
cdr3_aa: CASSPRGLQETQYF
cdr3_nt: TGTGCCAGCAGCCCGCGGGGGCTCCAAGAGACCCAGTACTTC

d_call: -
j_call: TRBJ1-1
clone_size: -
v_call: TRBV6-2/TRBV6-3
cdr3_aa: CASSPRNTEAFF
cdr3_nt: TGTGCCAGCAGTCCCAGGAACACTGAAGCTTTCTTT

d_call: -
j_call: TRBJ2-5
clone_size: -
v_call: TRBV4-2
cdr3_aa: CASSQARGFQETQYF
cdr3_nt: TGTGCCAGCAGCCAAGCACGGGGTTTCCAAGAGACCCAGTACTTC

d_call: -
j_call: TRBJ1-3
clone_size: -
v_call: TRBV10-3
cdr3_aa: CAISDHGVGNTIYF
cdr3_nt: TGTGCCATCAGTGACCACGGGGTTGGAAACACCATATATTTT

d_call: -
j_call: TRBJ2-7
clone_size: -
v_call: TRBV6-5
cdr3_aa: CASSSHRVGTKYEQYF
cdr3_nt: TGTGCCAGCAGTTCCCACAGGGTAGGGACCAAATACGAGCAGTACTTC

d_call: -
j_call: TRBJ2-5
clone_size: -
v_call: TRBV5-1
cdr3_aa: CASSLAETQYF
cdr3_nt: TGCGCCAGCAGCTTGGCTGAGACCCAGTACTTC

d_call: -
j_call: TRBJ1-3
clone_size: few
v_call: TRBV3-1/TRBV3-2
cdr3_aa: CASSPMAGASGNTIYF
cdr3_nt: TGTGCCAGCAGCCCGATGGCGGGAGCGTCTGGAAACACCATATATTTT

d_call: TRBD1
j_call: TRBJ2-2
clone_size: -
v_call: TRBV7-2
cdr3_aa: CASSPRVGTGGGELFF
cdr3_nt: TGTGCCAGCAGCCCCCGGGTAGGGACAGGGGGCGGGGAGCTGTTTTTT

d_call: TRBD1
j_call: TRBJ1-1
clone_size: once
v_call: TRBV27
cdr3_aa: CASSSNRGGTEAFF
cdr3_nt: TGTGCCAGCAGTTCGAACAGGGGTGGCACTGAAGCTTTCTTT